This note documents a single T cell receptor (beta chain) sequence. Its antigen has not been determined. Per-nucleotide qualities are absent, and no much larger clonotype sits a single base away. The CDR3, from cysteine to phenylalanine, totals 18 residues. Only the CDR3 DNA is retained, 54 bases long and in frame from the first base. Based on the germline V gene, the CDR1 and CDR2 sequences are SQVTM and ANQGSEA. V lost 4 bases and J lost 7 bases, and the count of bases not matched to a germline gene is 19. The treatment or condition label corresponds to: allogeneic hematopoietic cell transplantation with graft depleted of TCRalphabeta T cells and CD19 B cells. The transplant recipients were children given TCRalphabeta/CD19-depleted allogeneic hematopoietic cell grafts. The data were taken from a study of T-cell reconstitution after alpha-beta-depleted transplantation in children (dated by TCRdb to about 2016). Context from the whole study: T-cell immune reconstitution after TCRalphabeta/CD19-depleted allogeneic hematopoietic cell transplantation in children was quantitatively tracked in the study by means of TCR repertoire profiling.

The full study reports these points: Hyperexpanded clone frequencies declined over subsequent months; after one year, T-cell counts and TCRbeta diversity were mostly attributed to newly produced T cells. The apparently early recovery of alphabetaT-cell counts about two months after transplant reportedly depended on only several hundred rapidly expanded clones that came from non-depleted graft cells. In some patients, the high TCRbeta diversity seen at day 60 was put down to recipient T cells and intrathymic progenitors that had survived conditioning.

To prepare the library, PCR was applied. Sequencing was carried out with an Illumina HiSeq 2500. TCR library preparation used molecular barcoding, with unique molecular identifiers applied to normalize quantification of the TCRbeta repertoire. Using fastp trimming at Q25 and MiXCR clonotype assembly, TCRdb reanalyzed the public sequencing data and kept in-frame beta chains. Entries are consolidated by CDR3 protein sequence, retaining the most common genes and DNA. The table for this sample lists around 370,000 distinct CDR3 sequences; 15% to 20% of them were counted only once. The ten largest clonotypes hold approximately 44% of the sample.

This receptor was obtained from a male patient aged 2 to 9 who had a stem cell transplant for acute lymphoblastic leukemia, so the T cells may come from the graft donor. The chain employs TRBV29-1 and TRBJ2-2, and TRBD2 matches 9 of the central bases. Specimen: PBMCs, mostly from graft donor cells, collected 360 days after TCRalphabeta/CD19-depleted stem cell transplant. The DNA is as follows: TGCAGCGTTGGGGCCAGGGCGAGCGGGAGGACCGGGGTCGGGGAGCTGTTTTTT. Its product reads: CSVGARASGRTGVGELFF.